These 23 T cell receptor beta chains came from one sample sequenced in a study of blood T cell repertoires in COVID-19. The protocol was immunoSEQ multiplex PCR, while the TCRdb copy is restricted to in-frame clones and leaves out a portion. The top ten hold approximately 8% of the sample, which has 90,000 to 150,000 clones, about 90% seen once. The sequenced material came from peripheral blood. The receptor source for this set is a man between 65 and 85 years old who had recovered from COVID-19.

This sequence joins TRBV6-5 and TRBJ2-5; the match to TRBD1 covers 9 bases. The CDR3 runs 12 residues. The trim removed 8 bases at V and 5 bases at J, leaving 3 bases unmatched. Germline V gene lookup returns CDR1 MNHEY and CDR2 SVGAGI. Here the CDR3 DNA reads TGTGCCAGCGGGGACAGGGAGGAGACCCAGTACTTC. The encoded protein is CASGDREETQYF.

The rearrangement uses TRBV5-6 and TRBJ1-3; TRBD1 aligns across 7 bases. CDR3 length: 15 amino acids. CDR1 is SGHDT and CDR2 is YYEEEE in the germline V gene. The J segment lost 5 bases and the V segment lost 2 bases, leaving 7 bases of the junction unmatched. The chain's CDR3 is CASSLQGRYRNTIYF. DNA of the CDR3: TGTGCCAGCAGCTTACAGGGGAGGTATCGAAACACCATATATTTT. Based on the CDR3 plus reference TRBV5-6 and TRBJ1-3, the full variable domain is DAGVTQSPTHLIKTRGQQVTLRCSPKSGHDTVSWYQQALGQGPQFIFQYYEEEERQRGNFPDRFSGHQFPNYSSELNVNALLLGDSALYLCASSLQGRYRNTIYFGEGSWLTVV.

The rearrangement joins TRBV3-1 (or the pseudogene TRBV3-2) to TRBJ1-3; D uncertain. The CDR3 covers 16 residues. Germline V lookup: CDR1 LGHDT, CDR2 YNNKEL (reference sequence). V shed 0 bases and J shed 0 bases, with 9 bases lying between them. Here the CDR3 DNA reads TGTGCCAGCAGCCAAGATTATAGCAGCTCTGGAAACACCATATATTTT. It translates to CASSQDYSSSGNTIYF.

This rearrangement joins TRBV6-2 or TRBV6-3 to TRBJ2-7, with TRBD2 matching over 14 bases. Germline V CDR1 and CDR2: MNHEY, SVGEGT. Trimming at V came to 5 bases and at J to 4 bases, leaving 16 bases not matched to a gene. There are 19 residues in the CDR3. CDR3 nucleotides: TGTGCCAGCAGTCCACGTCCGGGACTAGCGGGAGCCTGGGGTTACGAGCAGTACTTC. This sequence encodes CASSPRPGLAGAWGYEQYF.

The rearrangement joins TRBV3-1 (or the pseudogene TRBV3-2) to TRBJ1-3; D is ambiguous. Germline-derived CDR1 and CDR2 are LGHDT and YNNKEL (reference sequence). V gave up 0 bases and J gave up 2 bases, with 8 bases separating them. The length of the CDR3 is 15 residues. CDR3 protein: CASSQDWGAGNTIYF. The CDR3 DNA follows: TGTGCCAGCAGCCAAGACTGGGGAGCTGGAAACACCATATATTTT.

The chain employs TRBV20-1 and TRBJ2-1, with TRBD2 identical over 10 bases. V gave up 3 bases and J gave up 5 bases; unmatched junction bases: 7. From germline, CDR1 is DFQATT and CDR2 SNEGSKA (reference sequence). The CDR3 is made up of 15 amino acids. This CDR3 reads CSASLLAGAHNEQFF. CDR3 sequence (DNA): TGCAGTGCTAGTCTTCTAGCGGGGGCCCACAATGAGCAGTTCTTC.

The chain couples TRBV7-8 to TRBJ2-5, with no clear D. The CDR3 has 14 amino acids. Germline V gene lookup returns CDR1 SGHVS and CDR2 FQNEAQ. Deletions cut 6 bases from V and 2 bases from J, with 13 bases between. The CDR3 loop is CASSRYVFQETQYF. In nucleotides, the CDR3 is TGTGCCAGCAGTAGATATGTATTTCAAGAGACCCAGTACTTC.

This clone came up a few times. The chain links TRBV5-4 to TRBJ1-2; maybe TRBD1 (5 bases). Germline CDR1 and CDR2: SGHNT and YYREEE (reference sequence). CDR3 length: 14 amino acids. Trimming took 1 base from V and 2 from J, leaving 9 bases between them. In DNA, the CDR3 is TGTGCCAGCAGCTTGTGGGGCGACAACTATGGCTACACCTTC. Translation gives CASSLWGDNYGYTF.

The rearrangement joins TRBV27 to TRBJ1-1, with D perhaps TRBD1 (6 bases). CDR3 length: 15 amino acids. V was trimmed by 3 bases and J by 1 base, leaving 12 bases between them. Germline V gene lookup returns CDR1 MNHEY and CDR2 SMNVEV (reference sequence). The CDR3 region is CASSFSVRGNTEAFF. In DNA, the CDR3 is TGTGCCAGCAGTTTTTCGGTCAGGGGGAACACTGAAGCTTTCTTT.

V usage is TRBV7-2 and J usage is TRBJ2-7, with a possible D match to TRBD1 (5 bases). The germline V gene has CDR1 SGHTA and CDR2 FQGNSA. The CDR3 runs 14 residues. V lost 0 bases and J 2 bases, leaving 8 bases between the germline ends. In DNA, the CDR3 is TGTGCCAGCAGCTTAGCCCAGGGCCCCTACGAGCAGTACTTC. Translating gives CASSLAQGPYEQYF.

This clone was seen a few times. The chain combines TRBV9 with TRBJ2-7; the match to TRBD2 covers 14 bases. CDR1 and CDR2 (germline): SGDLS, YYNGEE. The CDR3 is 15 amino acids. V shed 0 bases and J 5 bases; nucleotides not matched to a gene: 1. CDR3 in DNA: TGTGCCAGCAGCGTAGCGGGACTAGCGGGAGACGAGCAGTACTTC. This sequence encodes CASSVAGLAGDEQYF.

CDR3 bases: TGCGCCAGCAGCTTACAGGGGCCACCCTTAGAGTACGAGCAGTACTTC. Its translation: CASSLQGPPLEYEQYF. The chain recombines TRBV5-1 with TRBJ2-7; 7 nucleotides agree with TRBD1. CDR1 SGHRS and CDR2 YFSETQ come from the germline V gene. This CDR3 has 16 residues. V dropped 2 bases and J dropped 4; count of bases not matched to a gene: 12. Looking up the rest from reference TRBV5-1 and TRBJ2-7 gives the full variable domain: KAGVTQTPRYLIKTRGQQVTLSCSPISGHRSVSWYQQTPGQGLQFLFEYFSETQRNKGNFPGRFSGRQFSNSRSEMNVSTLELGDSALYLCASSLQGPPLEYEQYFGPGTRLTVT.

The CDR3 DNA is TGTGCCAGCAGCCAAGATATAGGACAGGGCCAGCATTTT. Translation gives CASSQDIGQGQHF. The chain uses TRBV3-1 (or the pseudogene TRBV3-2) and TRBJ1-5, with 8 bases identical to TRBD1. The CDR3 totals 13 residues. The germline CDR1 and CDR2 sequences are LGHDT and YNNKEL (reference sequence). After removal of 0 bases from V and 12 bases from J, the junction contained 4 bases not matched to a gene.

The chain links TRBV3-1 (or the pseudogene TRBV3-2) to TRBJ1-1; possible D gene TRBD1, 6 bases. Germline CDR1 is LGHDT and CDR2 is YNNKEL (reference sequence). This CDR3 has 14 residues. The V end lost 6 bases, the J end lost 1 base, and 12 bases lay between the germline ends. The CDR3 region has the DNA TGTGCCAGCAGTCGAAGGGGGGGGAACACTGAAGCTTTCTTT. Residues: CASSRRGGNTEAFF.

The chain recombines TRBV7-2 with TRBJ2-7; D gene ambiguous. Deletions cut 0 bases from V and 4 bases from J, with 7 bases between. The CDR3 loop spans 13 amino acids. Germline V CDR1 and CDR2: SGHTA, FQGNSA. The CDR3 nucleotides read TGTGCCAGCAGCTTAGCCTTCCAGTACGAGCAGTACTTC. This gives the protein CASSLAFQYEQYF.

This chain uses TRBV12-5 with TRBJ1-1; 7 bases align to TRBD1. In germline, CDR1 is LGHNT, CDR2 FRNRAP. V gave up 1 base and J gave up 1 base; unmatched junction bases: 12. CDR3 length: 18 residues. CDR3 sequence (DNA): TGTGCTAGTGGTTTGGGCTCATCACAGGGGACGGGGAACACTGAAGCTTTCTTT. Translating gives CASGLGSSQGTGNTEAFF.

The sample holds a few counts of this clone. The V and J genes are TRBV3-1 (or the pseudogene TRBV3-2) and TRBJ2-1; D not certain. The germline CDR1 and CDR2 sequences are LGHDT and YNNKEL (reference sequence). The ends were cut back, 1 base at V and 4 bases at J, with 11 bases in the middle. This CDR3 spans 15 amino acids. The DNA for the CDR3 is TGTGCCAGCAGCCAAGGAGAGTTTATGTACAATGAGCAGTTCTTC. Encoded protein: CASSQGEFMYNEQFF.

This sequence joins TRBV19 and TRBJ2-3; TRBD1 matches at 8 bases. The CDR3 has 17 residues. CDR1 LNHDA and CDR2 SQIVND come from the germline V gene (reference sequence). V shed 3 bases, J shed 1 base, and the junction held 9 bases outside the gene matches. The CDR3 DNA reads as TGTGCCAGTAGTATGGCCCCGGGACAGGCTCGCACAGATACGCAGTATTTT. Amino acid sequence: CASSMAPGQARTDTQYF.

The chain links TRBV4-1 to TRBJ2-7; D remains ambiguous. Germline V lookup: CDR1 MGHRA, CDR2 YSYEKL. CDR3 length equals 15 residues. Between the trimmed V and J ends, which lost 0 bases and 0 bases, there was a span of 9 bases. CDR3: CASSQERRSSYEQYF. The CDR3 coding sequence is TGCGCCAGCAGCCAAGAGAGGCGAAGCTCCTACGAGCAGTACTTC.

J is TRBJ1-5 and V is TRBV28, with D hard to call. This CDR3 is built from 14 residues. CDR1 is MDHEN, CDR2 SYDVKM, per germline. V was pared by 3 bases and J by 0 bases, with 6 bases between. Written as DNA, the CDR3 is TGTGCCAGCAGTTTCCGGTATAGCAATCAGCCCCAGCATTTT. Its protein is CASSFRYSNQPQHF.

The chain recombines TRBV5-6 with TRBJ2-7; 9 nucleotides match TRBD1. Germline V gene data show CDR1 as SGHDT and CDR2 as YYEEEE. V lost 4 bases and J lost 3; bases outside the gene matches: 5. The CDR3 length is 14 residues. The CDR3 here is CASSPGTGFYEQYF. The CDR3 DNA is TGTGCCAGCAGCCCAGGGACAGGGTTCTACGAGCAGTACTTC.

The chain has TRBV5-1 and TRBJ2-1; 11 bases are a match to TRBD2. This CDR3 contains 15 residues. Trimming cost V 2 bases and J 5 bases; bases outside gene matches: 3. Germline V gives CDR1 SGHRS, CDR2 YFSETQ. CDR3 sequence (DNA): TGCGCCAGCAGCTTTTTAGCGGGAGGGAACAATGAGCAGTTCTTC. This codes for CASSFLAGGNNEQFF.

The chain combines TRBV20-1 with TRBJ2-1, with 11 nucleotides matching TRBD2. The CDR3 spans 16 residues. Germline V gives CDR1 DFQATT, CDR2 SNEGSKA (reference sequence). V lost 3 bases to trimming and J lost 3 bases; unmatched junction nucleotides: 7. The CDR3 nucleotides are TGCAGTGCTAGTCTAGCGGGAGGTGGAGGCTACAATGAGCAGTTCTTC. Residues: CSASLAGGGGYNEQFF.